This T cell receptor beta chain derives from a study of blood T cell repertoires in COVID-19. About the research overall: The United States, Italy and Spain were the sources of the acute and convalescent COVID-19 samples. In each case, the material was cDNA or gDNA derived from T cells, B-cell-depleted T cells, or PBMCs.

Authors' methods: Nucleated cell number was recorded as an estimate derived from reference gene primer amplification. The protocol was immunoSEQ multiplex PCR, while the TCRdb copy is restricted to in-frame clones and leaves out a portion. V and J calls and clone size are given by that table; D and trimming were obtained from the DNA. The sample shows 98,000 or so clones, around nine tenths of them seen only once. The receptor was derived from a human donor in a cohort sampled during active COVID-19. Sequenced input: peripheral blood.

In nucleotides, the CDR3 is TGTGCCAGCAGTTATCCACAAAATAATTCACCCCTCCACTTT. Translated, it gives CASSYPQNNSPLHF. The chain couples TRBV6-2 or TRBV6-3 to TRBJ1-6; D unclear. CDR3 length: 14 residues. Per the germline V gene, CDR1 is MNHEY and CDR2 is SVGEGT. V lost 3 bases, J lost 5 bases, and 8 bases lay in between.